These 18 T cell receptor beta chains originate from one sample sequenced in a study of cytomegalovirus exposure and HLA in healthy donors. PCR was performed using 60 Vbeta and 13 Jbeta primers. The table came from immunoSEQ multiplex PCR; TCRdb's copy has only in-frame clones and leaves some out. Of about 100,000 clones listed, roughly two thirds are singletons. Sequenced input: PBMCs. These receptors all stem from a man aged 35 to 55 in good health and CMV-seronegative.

This clone was detected only once. The genes are TRBV7-6 and TRBJ2-3; D perhaps matches TRBD2 (6 bases). The CDR3 loop spans 13 amino acids. Trimming took off 6 bases at V and 5 bases at J, with 12 bases between the two ends. Germline CDR1 reads SGHVS; CDR2 reads FNYEAQ. The CDR3 region has the DNA TGTGCCAGCAGTTCCGGACTAATAGATACGCAGTATTTT. Its translation: CASSSGLIDTQYF. Supplemented by reference TRBV7-6 and TRBJ2-3, the full variable domain reads GAGVSQSPRYKVTKRGQDVALRCDPISGHVSLYWYRQALGQGPEFLTYFNYEAQQDKSGLPNDRFSAERPEGSISTLTIQRTEQRDSAMYRCASSSGLIDTQYFGPGTRLTVL.

This sequence joins TRBV2 and TRBJ1-5; 9 positions match TRBD1. This CDR3 has 14 residues. Germline assignment: CDR1 SNHLY and CDR2 FYNNEI. The ends lost 7 bases at V and 5 bases at J; junction bases unmatched: 6. The CDR3 here is CASNPDRGDQPQHF. CDR3 nucleotide sequence: TGTGCCAGCAATCCCGACAGGGGGGATCAGCCCCAGCATTTT. Drawing the rest from reference TRBV2 and TRBJ1-5, the complete variable domain is EPEVTQTPSHQVTQMGQEVILRCVPISNHLYFYWYRQILGQKVEFLVSFYNNEISEKSEIFDDQFSVERPDGSNFTLKIRSTKLEDSAMYFCASNPDRGDQPQHFGDGTRLSIL.

This sequence joins TRBV5-1 and TRBJ2-2; TRBD2 matches at 9 bases. The CDR3 is 14 amino acids. The trim removed 4 bases at V and 6 bases at J, leaving 4 bases unmatched. The V gene's germline CDR1 is SGHRS and CDR2 YFSETQ. The CDR3 nucleotides read TGCGCCAGCAGCGGGGGACTAGCATCCGGGGAGCTGTTTTTT. It specifies CASSGGLASGELFF.

This chain joins TRBV27 and TRBJ2-4; 7 nucleotides agree with TRBD2. The CDR3 loop spans 18 amino acids. After removal of 1 base from V and 2 bases from J, the junction contained 11 bases not matched to a gene. CDR1 and CDR2 (germline): MNHEY, SMNVEV (reference sequence). The DNA for the CDR3 is TGTGCCAGCAGTTTATGGGCGGGGGAGGCGAATTCCAAAAACATTCAGTACTTC. It specifies CASSLWAGEANSKNIQYF.

The chain joins TRBV27 to TRBJ1-1, with D possibly being TRBD1 (5 bases). Germline CDR1 is MNHEY and CDR2 is SMNVEV (reference sequence). The CDR3 totals 15 residues. The V and J ends lost 5 bases and 0 bases respectively, with 13 bases between them. The CDR3: CASSNRPILNTEAFF. CDR3 sequence (DNA): TGTGCCAGCAGTAACAGGCCAATTTTGAACACTGAAGCTTTCTTT.

V usage is TRBV4-3 and J usage is TRBJ1-2; TRBD1 might be the D (5 bases). Germline values: CDR1 LGHNA, CDR2 YSLEER. This CDR3 has 16 amino acids. V was trimmed by 0 bases and J by 1 base, leaving 12 bases between them. CDR3 protein: CASSQDRQSFNYGYTF. In DNA form, the CDR3 reads TGCGCCAGCAGCCAAGATCGACAGTCCTTTAACTATGGCTACACCTTC.

The chain couples TRBV2 to TRBJ1-2; TRBD1 matches 8 bases. After removal of 6 bases from V and 4 bases from J, the junction contained 10 bases not matched to a gene. Germline V gives CDR1 SNHLY, CDR2 FYNNEI. The CDR3 contains 15 residues. This CDR3 is CASSGQGGGVYGYTF. The DNA of the CDR3 is TGTGCCAGCAGCGGACAGGGAGGAGGGGTCTATGGCTACACCTTC.

The V gene is TRBV28, the J gene TRBJ2-7; D is possibly TRBD2 (6 bases). Trimming pared 0 bases from V and 2 bases from J, leaving 11 bases between. Germline CDR1 is MDHEN and CDR2 is SYDVKM. The CDR3 spans 15 residues. The DNA of the CDR3 is TGTGCCAGCAGTTTATGGGAGGGGCCTACCTACGAGCAGTACTTC. This codes for CASSLWEGPTYEQYF.

V gene TRBV6-1 combines with J gene TRBJ1-5, with 8 bases identical to TRBD1. The CDR3 consists of 15 residues. Trimming removed 6 bases from V and 2 bases from J; junction bases left unmatched: 6. The germline CDR1 and CDR2 sequences are MNHNS and SASEGT. This CDR3 reads CASRDMTGGNQPQHF. CDR3 nucleotides: TGTGCCAGCAGGGATATGACAGGGGGCAATCAGCCCCAGCATTTT.

A word on this clone: Germline is not matched at one junction end, which may reflect a read error. This chain uses TRBV4-2 with TRBJ2-7; D may be TRBD1 (7 bases). Germline-derived CDR1 and CDR2 are LGHNA and YNFKEQ. There are 12 residues in the CDR3. The CDR3 DNA sequence: TGTGCCAGCAGCCAAGAGTGGGCGGGGACAGTCTTC. Translation gives CASSQEWAGTVF.

The gene calls are TRBV7-6 and TRBJ2-3, with D maybe TRBD2 (7 bases). Trimming shortened V by 1 base and J by 3 bases, and 17 bases separated the two germline ends. CDR3 length: 17 residues. Germline V gene lookup returns CDR1 SGHVS and CDR2 FNYEAQ. CDR3 amino acids: CASSLVRLAGATDTQYF. The CDR3 bases are TGTGCCAGCAGCTTAGTCAGACTAGCAGGGGCTACAGATACGCAGTATTTT.

The chain has TRBV7-2 and TRBJ2-3; D is perhaps TRBD2 (5 bases). CDR1 is SGHTA, CDR2 FQGNSA, per germline. The V end was cut by 2 bases, the J end by 6 bases, with 12 bases between. This CDR3 has 14 amino acids. The CDR3 loop reads CASSLLGSGDTQYF. The CDR3, as DNA: TGTGCCAGCAGCTTATTAGGGTCGGGGGATACGCAGTATTTT.

The chain uses TRBV18 and TRBJ1-4; D is unresolved. In germline, CDR1 is KGHSH, CDR2 LQKENI. This CDR3 comprises 12 residues. V lost 5 bases, J lost 7 bases, and 8 bases lay in between. The CDR3 DNA reads as TGTGCCAGCTCAGAGGATCCTGAAAAACTGTTTTTT. It specifies CASSEDPEKLFF.

The V gene is TRBV7-9, the J gene TRBJ1-1; TRBD1 aligns across 9 bases. This CDR3 spans 13 amino acids. Germline loops: CDR1 SEHNR, CDR2 FQNEAQ (reference sequence). The ends lost 5 bases at V and 4 bases at J; junction bases unmatched: 2. This CDR3 is CASSQGQGTEAFF. CDR3 nucleotide sequence: TGTGCCAGCAGCCAGGGACAGGGCACTGAAGCTTTCTTT.

In this sample, this clone turned up a few times. The CDR3 nucleotides are TGTGCCAGCAGCGTCTGGTCAGATTCACCCCTCCACTTT. Amino acid sequence: CASSVWSDSPLHF. The chain is built from TRBV7-2 and TRBJ1-6; D gene ambiguous. Between the trimmed V and J ends, which lost 5 bases and 8 bases, there was a span of 10 bases. The CDR3 loop spans 13 amino acids. Germline lookup yields CDR1 SGHTA and CDR2 FQGNSA.

The rearrangement joins TRBV7-2 to TRBJ1-2, with TRBD1 matching 8 bases. Trimming took 2 bases from V and 3 from J; bases not matched to a gene: 5. The CDR3 extends over 15 amino acids. Looked up from germline, CDR1 is SGHTA and CDR2 is FQGNSA. CDR3 amino acids: CASSLRTGKDYGYTF. The CDR3 region has the DNA TGTGCCAGCAGCTTAAGGACAGGGAAGGACTATGGCTACACCTTC. Supplemented by reference TRBV7-2 and TRBJ1-2, the full variable domain reads GAGVSQSPSNKVTEKGKDVELRCDPISGHTALYWYRQSLGQGLEFLIYFQGNSAPDKSGLPSDRFSAERTGGSVSTLTIQRTQQEDSAVYLCASSLRTGKDYGYTFGSGTRLTVV.

The chain is built from TRBV29-1 and TRBJ2-1, with D perhaps TRBD1 (6 bases). The germline V and J ends were trimmed by 4 bases and 2 bases, with 9 bases remaining between them. Germline CDR1 and CDR2: SQVTM and ANQGSEA. The CDR3 contains 13 residues. The chain's CDR3 is CSVAGVPYNEQFF. CDR3 bases: TGCAGCGTTGCAGGGGTTCCCTACAATGAGCAGTTCTTC.

In its sample, this clone was seen once. The chain carries TRBV19 and TRBJ1-2; D is uncertain. V was trimmed by 1 base and J by 6 bases, leaving 12 bases between them. Germline CDR1 is LNHDA and CDR2 is SQIVND (reference sequence). The CDR3 loop spans 14 amino acids. The CDR3 nucleotides are TGTGCCAGTAGTATAGTTTCGTCGGAGGATGGCTACACCTTC. Translating gives CASSIVSSEDGYTF.